This T cell receptor beta chain was identified in a study of T cell repertoires in cytomegalovirus infection. Overall study context: Shared public TCR beta signatures pointed to both CMV infection and a matching HLA type. Study conclusions and caveats: HLA-C-restricted CMV clonotypes gave the most frequent clonotype in two of eight donors.

CDR3 length: 11 amino acids. The V gene's germline CDR1 is SGHTA and CDR2 FQGNSA. V was pared by 4 bases and J by 9 bases, with 6 bases between. TCRdb re-called the reads through MiXCR, storing one row per CDR3 protein. Of just under 500,000 distinct CDR3 sequences listed, more than 30% are singletons. Turning to this clonotype: Antigen: not known.

Sequencing used cultured PBMCs, obtained from culture after CMV antigen stimulation. The sequence was collected from a human donor in good health (CMV status not recorded). Some clones in this sample may be carry-over from other donors' samples. This sequence joins TRBV7-2 and TRBJ2-2; D call uncertain. The CDR3 is CASSSPRELFF. The CDR3 coding sequence is TGTGCCAGCAGCTCCCCCCGGGAGCTGTTTTTT.